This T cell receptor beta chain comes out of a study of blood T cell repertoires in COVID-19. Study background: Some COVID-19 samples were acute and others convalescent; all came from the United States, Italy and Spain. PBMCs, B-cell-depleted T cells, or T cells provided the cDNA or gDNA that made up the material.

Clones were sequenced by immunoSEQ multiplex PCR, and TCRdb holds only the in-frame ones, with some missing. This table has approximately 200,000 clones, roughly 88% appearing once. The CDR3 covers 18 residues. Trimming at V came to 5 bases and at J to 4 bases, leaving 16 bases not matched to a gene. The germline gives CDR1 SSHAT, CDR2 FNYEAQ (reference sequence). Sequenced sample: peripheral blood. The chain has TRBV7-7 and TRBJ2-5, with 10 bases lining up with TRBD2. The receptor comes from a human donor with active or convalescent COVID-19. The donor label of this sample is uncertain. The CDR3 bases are TGTGCCAGCAGCCCCGGGGCTAGCGGGGGACGAATCGGAGAGACCCAGTACTTC. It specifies CASSPGASGGRIGETQYF.